This entry lists 19 T cell receptor beta chains sequenced from one sample in a study of OX40 agonist ivuxolimab in advanced cancers. The data were produced by immunoSEQ multiplex PCR, yet TCRdb's version contains in-frame clones alone and is incomplete. The table lists roughly 71,000 clones, 91% of them singletons. Source: CD4+ or CD8+ T cells sorted from blood, taken in a trial of the OX40 agonist ivuxolimab. The receptors here all came from an adult with an advanced solid tumor such as melanoma, head and neck, liver or kidney cancer.

This clone was seen a handful of times. J is TRBJ2-2 and V is TRBV28; D gene uncertain. The ends were cut back, 5 bases at V and 4 bases at J, with 17 bases in the middle. This CDR3 contains 16 residues. Germline V lookup: CDR1 MDHEN, CDR2 SYDVKM. Here the CDR3 DNA reads TGTGCCAGCAGTCCGTACTCGGACGGCCGCACCGGGGAGCTGTTTTTT. Amino acid sequence: CASSPYSDGRTGELFF.

This chain links TRBV7-8 with TRBJ2-3, with TRBD2 matching over 9 bases. CDR1 and CDR2 from the germline V gene are SGHVS and FQNEAQ. V was clipped by 2 bases and J by 0 bases; unmatched bases: 6. The CDR3 is made up of 17 amino acids. In DNA, the CDR3 is TGTGCCAGCAGCTTACCGGGACTAGCTCCAAGCACAGATACGCAGTATTTT. Its translation: CASSLPGLAPSTDTQYF.

The CDR3 is CASSDGFNSPLHF. The CDR3, as DNA: TGTGCCAGCAGTGACGGATTTAATTCACCCCTCCACTTT. The chain carries TRBV2 and TRBJ1-6; no reliable D call. The CDR3 consists of 13 residues. Germline CDR1 reads SNHLY; CDR2 reads FYNNEI. With 3 bases removed from V and 6 bases from J, the gap between germline ends came to 6 bases.

This chain links TRBV19 with TRBJ2-5, with D possibly TRBD2 on 5 matching bases. The V gene lost 5 bases and the J gene lost 2 bases, with 9 bases spanning the gap. The CDR3 covers 13 residues. Germline V gives CDR1 LNHDA, CDR2 SQIVND (reference sequence). In nucleotides, the CDR3 is TGTGCCAGTAGTGAGGACTTTCAAGAGACCCAGTACTTC. It yields the protein CASSEDFQETQYF.

This clone was detected only once. This chain connects TRBV7-6 to TRBJ2-7, with D maybe TRBD1 (6 bases). V lost 0 bases and J 2 bases, leaving 17 bases between the germline ends. The CDR3 contains 17 residues. Germline CDR1 SGHVS, CDR2 FNYEAQ. CDR3: CASSLAPTGTLTYEQYF. CDR3 sequence (DNA): TGTGCCAGCAGCTTAGCCCCAACAGGGACACTAACCTACGAGCAGTACTTC.

This clone occurred once. V usage is TRBV7-9 and J usage is TRBJ2-7, with D hard to call. The V and J ends lost 6 bases and 0 bases respectively, with 6 bases between them. The CDR3 totals 12 residues. Looked up from germline, CDR1 is SEHNR and CDR2 is FQNEAQ (reference sequence). The CDR3 protein is CASRASSYEQYF. Here the CDR3 DNA reads TGTGCCAGCAGAGCATCCTCCTACGAGCAGTACTTC.

CDR3 sequence: CASRILAGSTDTQYF. The CDR3 nucleotides are TGCGCCAGCAGGATTCTAGCGGGTAGCACAGATACGCAGTATTTT. The genes are TRBV4-1 and TRBJ2-3; the match to TRBD2 covers 8 bases. CDR3 length: 15 residues. V was clipped by 6 bases and J by 0 bases; unmatched bases: 5. Looked up from germline, CDR1 is MGHRA and CDR2 is YSYEKL.

V and J are TRBV5-4 and TRBJ1-1; TRBD1 matches 11 bases. This CDR3 is built from 14 residues. Germline CDR1 reads SGHNT; CDR2 reads YYREEE (reference sequence). The V gene end was trimmed by 3 bases and the J gene end by 3 bases; junction bases not matched to a gene: 1. The CDR3 loop is CASSWGQGDTEAFF. In nucleotides, the CDR3 is TGTGCCAGCAGCTGGGGACAGGGGGACACTGAAGCTTTCTTT. Full variable domain (missing parts from reference TRBV5-4 and TRBJ1-1): ETGVTQSPTHLIKTRGQQVTLRCSSQSGHNTVSWYQQALGQGPQFIFQYYREEENGRGNFPPRFSGLQFPNYSSELNVNALELDDSALYLCASSWGQGDTEAFFGQGTRLTVV.

The chain employs TRBV28 and TRBJ2-1; 11 bases line up with TRBD1. The J segment lost 6 bases and the V segment lost 4 bases, leaving 14 bases of the junction unmatched. This CDR3 contains 18 residues. Per the germline V gene, CDR1 is MDHEN and CDR2 is SYDVKM. CDR3: CASSSDRGLGATSNEQFF. The CDR3 nucleotides read TGTGCCAGCAGTTCGGACAGGGGGCTAGGGGCGACCTCCAATGAGCAGTTCTTC.

This sequence joins TRBV27 and TRBJ1-2; TRBD1 is a possible D gene (6 bases). Per the germline V gene, CDR1 is MNHEY and CDR2 is SMNVEV (reference sequence). The CDR3 runs 13 residues. Trimming removed 5 bases at V and 7 bases at J, with 14 bases between. Here the CDR3 DNA reads TGTGCCAGCAGTACCCAGGGGCATGGTGGCTACACCTTC. It encodes CASSTQGHGGYTF.

This clone appeared a few times. This chain connects TRBV12-5 to TRBJ1-5; D remains ambiguous. Trimming took off 7 bases at V and 2 bases at J, with 9 bases between the two ends. CDR3 length: 13 residues. Germline CDR1 is LGHNT and CDR2 is FRNRAP. CDR3 loop: CASAVQRNQPQHF. For the CDR3, the DNA is TGTGCTAGTGCCGTACAGCGCAATCAGCCCCAGCATTTT.

The V gene is TRBV7-2, the J gene TRBJ2-7, with D uncertain. The CDR3 runs 13 residues. The germline V gene has CDR1 SGHTA and CDR2 FQGNSA. V was pared by 2 bases and J by 3 bases, with 8 bases between. CDR3 bases: TGTGCCAGCAGCTTACCCTCATTCTACGAGCAGTACTTC. Protein sequence: CASSLPSFYEQYF.

This clone was seen once. The chain joins TRBV11-1 to TRBJ2-3, with D uncertain. Germline lookup yields CDR1 SGHAT and CDR2 FQDESV (reference sequence). The CDR3 consists of 16 residues. V was pared by 0 bases and J by 4 bases, with 14 bases between. CDR3 nucleotides: TGTGCCAGCAGCTTAGCGCAGGCAGGATTTTCAGATACGCAGTATTTT. The encoded protein is CASSLAQAGFSDTQYF.

The chain joins TRBV27 to TRBJ2-2; D is ambiguous. CDR3 length: 15 amino acids. Per the germline V gene, CDR1 is MNHEY and CDR2 is SMNVEV (reference sequence). Trimming shortened V by 1 base and J by 7 bases, and 13 bases separated the two germline ends. DNA for the CDR3: TGTGCCAGCAGTTTATTTGAAGGGTCGGGCGGGGAGCTGTTTTTT. This codes for CASSLFEGSGGELFF.

The CDR3 coding sequence is TGTGCCTCCGGAGGGGGGGAATCCTACGAGCAGTACTTC. Encoded protein: CASGGGESYEQYF. The chain employs TRBV6-5 and TRBJ2-7; the D gene is possibly TRBD2 (7 bases). Germline loops: CDR1 MNHEY, CDR2 SVGAGI. This CDR3 comprises 13 residues. The germline V and J ends were trimmed by 11 bases and 1 base, with 15 bases remaining between them.

The chain couples TRBV9 to TRBJ2-5; 9 bases align to TRBD2. Germline V gene data show CDR1 as SGDLS and CDR2 as YYNGEE. CDR3 length: 15 amino acids. The V gene end was trimmed by 0 bases and the J gene end by 4 bases; junction bases not matched to a gene: 4. CDR3 bases: TGTGCCAGCAGCGTAGGGGGTAGCGGGGGAGAGACCCAGTACTTC. Its translation is CASSVGGSGGETQYF.

This clone was observed a few times. This rearrangement joins TRBV5-1 to TRBJ2-1; 13 positions match TRBD2. Unmatched junction bases numbered 8, after V lost 2 bases and J lost 3 bases. Looked up from germline, CDR1 is SGHRS and CDR2 is YFSETQ. The CDR3 is 18 amino acids. The CDR3 is CASSLGLAGVQLYNEQFF. CDR3 coding DNA: TGCGCCAGCAGCTTAGGACTAGCGGGAGTCCAACTCTACAATGAGCAGTTCTTC. Using reference TRBV5-1 and TRBJ2-1 for the parts outside the CDR3, the full variable domain is KAGVTQTPRYLIKTRGQQVTLSCSPISGHRSVSWYQQTPGQGLQFLFEYFSETQRNKGNFPGRFSGRQFSNSRSEMNVSTLELGDSALYLCASSLGLAGVQLYNEQFFGPGTRLTVL.

V gene TRBV7-6 combines with J gene TRBJ2-1, with 8 bases matching TRBD2. Germline-derived CDR1 and CDR2 are SGHVS and FNYEAQ. This CDR3 is 18 amino acids long. V trimming: 5 bases; J trimming: 1 base; junction bases outside the gene matches: 13. CDR3 protein: CASSPTSGSKLSYNEQFF. CDR3 in DNA: TGTGCCAGCAGCCCAACAAGCGGGAGTAAGTTGTCCTACAATGAGCAGTTCTTC.

The CDR3 loop reads CASSWDGTSGQETQYF. CDR3 DNA: TGTGCCAGCAGCTGGGATGGGACTAGCGGACAAGAGACCCAGTACTTC. The chain uses TRBV28 and TRBJ2-5; 11 nucleotides align to TRBD2. With 6 bases clipped from V and 2 bases from J, the junction kept 8 bases outside the gene matches. In germline, CDR1 is MDHEN, CDR2 SYDVKM. This CDR3 is built from 16 residues.